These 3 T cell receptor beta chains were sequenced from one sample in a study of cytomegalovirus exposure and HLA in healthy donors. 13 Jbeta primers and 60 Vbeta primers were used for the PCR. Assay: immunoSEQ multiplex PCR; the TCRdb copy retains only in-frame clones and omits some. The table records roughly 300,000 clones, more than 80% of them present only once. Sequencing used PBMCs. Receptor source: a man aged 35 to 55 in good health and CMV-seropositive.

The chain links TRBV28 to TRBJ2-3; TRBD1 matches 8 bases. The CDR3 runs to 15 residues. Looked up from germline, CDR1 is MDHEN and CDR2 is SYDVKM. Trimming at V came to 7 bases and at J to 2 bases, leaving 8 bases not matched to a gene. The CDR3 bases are TGTGCCAGCACCTCGGACAGGGAGGACACAGATACGCAGTATTTT. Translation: CASTSDREDTDTQYF.

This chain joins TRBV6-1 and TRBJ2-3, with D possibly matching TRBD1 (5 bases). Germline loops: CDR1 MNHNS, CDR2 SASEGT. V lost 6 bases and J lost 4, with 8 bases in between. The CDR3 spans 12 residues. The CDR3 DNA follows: TGTGCCAGCAGCAGGGTTGCAGATACGCAGTATTTT. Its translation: CASSRVADTQYF.

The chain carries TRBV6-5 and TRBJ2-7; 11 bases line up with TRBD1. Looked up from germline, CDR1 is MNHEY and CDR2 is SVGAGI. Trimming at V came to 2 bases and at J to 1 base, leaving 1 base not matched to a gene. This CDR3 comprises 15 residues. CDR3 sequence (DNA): TGTGCCAGCAGTTACGGACAGGGGGCTTCCTACGAGCAGTACTTC. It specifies CASSYGQGASYEQYF.